The rows below give T cell receptor beta chains drawn from one sample of a study of cytomegalovirus exposure and HLA in healthy donors. Sequencing was performed with immunoSEQ multiplex PCR; in TCRdb, only in-frame clones are kept and a portion is missing. This sample has about 160,000 clones, with 85% to 90% found just once. What was sequenced was PBMCs. These receptors all stem from a woman aged 30 to 39 in good health and CMV-seronegative. CDR3s include the opening cysteine and the closing phenylalanine or tryptophan. The D gene is left open where the match is weak. Some rows mark clone size as missing; the rest say once, few, many or name a class of expanded clone.

j_call | clone_size | d_call | v_call | cdr3_aa | cdr3_nt
TRBJ2-7 | . | TRBD2 | TRBV29-1 | CSVGGGAGYEQYF | TGCAGCGTTGGGGGAGGGGCAGGGTACGAGCAGTACTTC
TRBJ2-7 | few | TRBD2 | TRBV19 | CASSARGRLYEQYF | TGTGCCAGTAGTGCTCGCGGGAGGTTGTACGAGCAGTACTTC
TRBJ1-4 | . | . | TRBV7-7 | CASSLVDGVLLRRGANEKLFF | TGTGCCAGCAGCTTAGTGGATGGGGTCTTACTCCGAAGAGGGGCTAATGAAAAACTGTTTTTT
TRBJ1-1 | . | . | TRBV7-9 | CASSPLPGGVNTEAFF | TGTGCCAGCAGCCCTTTGCCGGGGGGCGTGAACACTGAAGCTTTCTTT
TRBJ1-5 | . | TRBD1 | TRBV5-1 | CASSLGAGGSNQPQHF | TGCGCCAGCAGCTTGGGGGCAGGGGGTAGCAATCAGCCCCAGCATTTT
TRBJ2-7 | . | TRBD1 | TRBV19 | CASSPTRDSGTYEQYF | TGTGCCAGTAGCCCTACTCGGGACAGTGGAACGTACGAGCAGTACTTC
TRBJ2-3 | . | TRBD2 | TRBV27 | CASSFTLLAGVVNTQYF | TGTGCCAGCAGTTTCACTCTACTAGCGGGGGTGGTGAATACGCAGTATTTT
TRBJ1-1 | . | . | TRBV28 | CASRPTRAGGTEAFF | TGTGCCAGCAGGCCGACACGAGCGGGGGGTACTGAAGCTTTCTTT
TRBJ2-4 | . | TRBD2 | TRBV27 | CASAASGRARHIQYF | TGTGCCAGCGCGGCTAGCGGGAGGGCCAGGCACATTCAGTACTTC
TRBJ2-3 | once | TRBD2 | TRBV9 | CASSRTSVGTDTQYF | TGTGCCAGCTCACGGACTAGCGTTGGCACAGATACGCAGTATTTT
TRBJ2-3 | . | TRBD2 | TRBV5-1 | CASSSGGTDTQYF | TGCGCCAGCAGTTCGGGGGGGACAGATACGCAGTATTTT
TRBJ1-1 | . | . | TRBV9 | CASSARTVNTEAFF | TGTGCCAGCAGCGCCCGCACGGTCAACACTGAAGCTTTCTTT
TRBJ2-7 | . | TRBD1 | TRBV28 | CASSLLPGGTGAYEQYF | TGTGCCAGCAGTTTACTCCCTGGGGGGACAGGAGCCTACGAGCAGTACTTC
TRBJ2-1 | . | . | TRBV4-3 | CASSQDDTLYNEQFF | TGCGCCAGCAGCCAAGATGATACACTCTACAATGAGCAGTTCTTC
TRBJ2-2 | . | . | TRBV7-6 | CASSPLSYTGELFF | TGTGCCAGCAGCCCTTTATCGTACACCGGGGAGCTGTTTTTT
TRBJ2-1 | . | TRBD2 | TRBV7-8 | CASNLRGTYNEQFF | TGTGCCAGTAATTTGCGGGGGACCTACAATGAGCAGTTCTTC